This T cell receptor beta chain was sequenced for a study of OX40 agonist ivuxolimab in advanced cancers. This CDR3 contains 13 residues. V lost 8 bases, J lost 5 bases, and 3 bases stayed unmatched. From germline, CDR1 is SGHRS and CDR2 YFSETQ. Overall study findings and caveats: Individuals who were partial responders at 0.1-3.0 mg/kg had clonal expansion that ranked among the lowest.

The method was immunoSEQ multiplex PCR; TCRdb's version includes in-frame clones alone and lacks a portion of them. Of about 120,000 clones listed, around 93% were seen once; the top ten hold 0.15% to 0.16%. Turning to this clone: Its antigen is currently unknown.

The rearrangement links TRBV5-1 to TRBJ1-6, with 8 nucleotides matching TRBD1. Sample: CD4+ or CD8+ T cells sorted from blood, taken in a trial of the OX40 agonist ivuxolimab. The source of this sequence is an adult with an advanced solid tumor such as melanoma, head and neck, liver or kidney cancer. The CDR3 here is CASGTGDNSPLHF. CDR3 nucleotides: TGCGCCAGTGGGACAGGCGATAATTCACCCCTCCACTTT.